This entry concerns a single TCR beta chain. Its antigen remains unknown. Trimming shortened V by 2 bases and J by 4 bases, and 9 bases separated the two germline ends. CDR3 length: 13 amino acids. CDR1 and CDR2 (germline): MNHEY, SMNVEV (reference sequence). TCR beta from blood CD8+ and CD4+ T cells was sequenced. The CD8+ and CD4+ T cells were negatively isolated, with the TEMRA cells enriched by FACS. These data are taken from a study of CD8 T cells in Susac syndrome. The study's findings and limits: By the study's own acknowledgment, its TCR sequencing and HLA analysis included relatively few individuals.

An input of about 0.5 to 1 ug of RNA was subjected to reverse transcription using random hexamers. Coverage of TCR beta CDR3 amplification by immunoSEQ multiplex PCR extended to 54 Vbeta and 13 Jbeta. Each CDR3 protein gets one entry after TCRdb re-called the immunoSEQ multiplex PCR reads with MiXCR. The table records roughly 50,000 distinct CDR3 sequences, 90% to 95% of them present only once. Material: CD8+ T cells from PBMCs. This clonotype was sampled from a human donor in good health. The chain recombines TRBV27 with TRBJ2-7; D is undetermined. The CDR3 DNA follows: TGTGCCAGCAGTTTAAGGGCCGCATACGAGCAGTACTTC. Amino acid sequence: CASSLRAAYEQYF.